Sequencing of this T cell receptor beta chain was carried out in a study of shared clonotypes between healthy human individuals. Study summary: Per donor, CD8 memory used one plate, CD8 naive used two, CD4 memory used three and CD4 naive used three.

In the naive CD8 group, cells lacked CD45RO and were positively selected for CCR7, so terminally differentiated effector memory CD45RA+ cells were left out. Study findings and constraints: Naive subsets usually exceeded memory subsets in estimated richness.

V was cut by 0 bases and J by 4 bases, with 11 bases left in between. The CDR3 totals 14 residues. In germline, CDR1 is SGDLS, CDR2 YYNGEE. This clone was observed a handful of times. Its cognate antigen is unknown. Other DNA sequences in the same sample also yield this CDR3. Replicate PCRs run on sorted subsets employed around 200 ng DNA, approximately 30,000 T cell genomes. The method was immunoSEQ multiplex PCR; TCRdb's version includes in-frame clones alone and lacks a portion of them. The top ten hold around 0.1% of the sample, which has hundreds of thousands of clones, about 96% seen once. The receptor comes from a woman aged 25 to 39 in good health. Input material: naive CD8+ T cells sorted from blood. The chain carries TRBV9 and TRBJ2-7; perhaps TRBD1 as D (6 bases). CDR3 nucleotides: TGTGCCAGCAGCGTAGGGGCAGGGGCTTACGAGCAGTACTTC. Its protein is CASSVGAGAYEQYF.